What follows are 13 T cell receptor beta chains derived from one specimen sequenced in a study of CD4 T cells in relation to SARS-CoV-2 and coronaviruses. Unexposed donor CD4+ T cells date from about 2010-2018, before the COVID-19 pandemic. Isolation of CD4+ T cells took place after 10 days in culture. For these TCRs, the target antigens are not known. TCRdb keeps only in-frame clones here, not all; method: immunoSEQ multiplex PCR. This sample yields 20,000 or so clones, of which more than 60% are seen a single time; around 12% belongs to the top ten. Sequencing was done on a sample of CD4+ T cells from PBMCs, cultured in vitro. These receptors were taken from a human donor in good health.

The rearrangement joins TRBV4-1 to TRBJ1-6, with 7 positions matching TRBD1. The V gene's germline CDR1 is MGHRA and CDR2 YSYEKL. The CDR3 totals 15 residues. J was trimmed by 10 bases and V by 0 bases; bases with no gene match: 6. The CDR3 reads CASSQDQTGFSPLHF. The CDR3 DNA reads TGCGCCAGCAGCCAAGATCAGACAGGGTTCTCACCCCTCCACTTT.

The J gene is TRBJ1-1, the V gene TRBV27; 9 bases fit TRBD1. V dropped 6 bases and J dropped 4; count of bases not matched to a gene: 15. CDR1 and CDR2 (germline): MNHEY, SMNVEV (reference sequence). This CDR3 has 17 amino acids. This chain's CDR3 is CASSYQTGQGRGTEAFF. The DNA for the CDR3 is TGTGCCAGCAGCTACCAGACGGGACAGGGTAGGGGCACTGAAGCTTTCTTT.

This chain connects TRBV6-6 to TRBJ1-4; the D gene is possibly TRBD1 (6 bases). The CDR3 has 14 amino acids. Trimming cost V 6 bases and J 1 base, with 9 bases left between them. Germline CDR1 and CDR2: MNHNY and SVGAGI (reference sequence). The CDR3 DNA sequence: TGTGCCAGCAGAAAACAGGGAACTAATGAAAAACTGTTTTTT. Translation gives CASRKQGTNEKLFF.

The chain combines TRBV10-3 with TRBJ1-2; the match to TRBD1 covers 7 bases. The CDR3 consists of 13 residues. Trimming took 3 bases from V and 8 from J; bases not matched to a gene: 6. In germline, CDR1 is ENHRY, CDR2 SYGVKD. CDR3 loop: CAISEDRAFGYTF. The CDR3, as DNA: TGTGCCATCAGTGAAGACAGGGCCTTCGGCTACACCTTC.

The rearrangement joins TRBV19 to TRBJ2-7; TRBD1 matches 8 bases. The CDR3 has 15 amino acids. Germline assignment: CDR1 LNHDA and CDR2 SQIVND (reference sequence). Trimming removed 5 bases from V and 0 bases from J; junction bases left unmatched: 6. In DNA form, the CDR3 reads TGTGCCAGTAGTCTTCAGGGGGCGAGCTCCTACGAGCAGTACTTC. It is translated as CASSLQGASSYEQYF.

This clone was observed a handful of times. The chain carries TRBV19 and TRBJ2-1, with D possibly matching TRBD1 (7 bases). Germline CDR1 and CDR2: LNHDA and SQIVND (reference sequence). The CDR3 is 12 amino acids. V was clipped by 2 bases and J by 10 bases, with 9 bases between them. The CDR3 bases are TGTGCCAGTAGTATACAGGGGGGAGAGCAGTTCTTC. It yields the protein CASSIQGGEQFF.

This clone was picked up one time. V gene TRBV19 combines with J gene TRBJ2-2; weak D call: TRBD2 (6 bases). The CDR3 consists of 16 residues. Deletions cut 3 bases from V and 1 base from J, with 12 bases between. CDR1 LNHDA and CDR2 SQIVND come from the germline V gene (reference sequence). This CDR3 reads CASSIGRLQNTGELFF. The CDR3 coding sequence is TGTGCCAGTAGTATCGGGAGACTCCAGAACACCGGGGAGCTGTTTTTT.

This sequence joins TRBV11-2 and TRBJ2-3, with 8 bases that match TRBD2. In germline, CDR1 is SGHAT, CDR2 FQNNGV. Trimming cost V 5 bases and J 6 bases; bases outside gene matches: 7. CDR3 length equals 14 residues. CDR3 in amino acids: CASSRGLAIDTQYF. In nucleotides, the CDR3 is TGTGCCAGCAGCCGTGGACTAGCTATCGATACGCAGTATTTT.

The chain employs TRBV24-1 and TRBJ1-4, with 9 bases that match TRBD1. The germline V gene has CDR1 KGHDR and CDR2 SFDVKD. The CDR3 runs to 13 residues. V shed 4 bases and J 12 bases; nucleotides not matched to a gene: 5. The CDR3 DNA follows: TGTGCCACCAGTGACCCCTACAGGGGGCAACTGTTTTTT. It specifies CATSDPYRGQLFF.

The chain is built from TRBV27 and TRBJ1-2; 9 nucleotides align to TRBD1. This CDR3 contains 14 residues. Trimming took 6 bases from V and 2 from J; bases not matched to a gene: 4. The germline gives CDR1 MNHEY, CDR2 SMNVEV (reference sequence). CDR3 DNA sequence: TGTGCCAGCAGAGGGACAGGGAACAACTATGGCTACACCTTC. It specifies CASRGTGNNYGYTF.

The J gene is TRBJ2-3, the V gene TRBV10-3; a weak D match, TRBD2 (7 bases). Trimming took 7 bases from V and 2 from J, leaving 16 bases between them. CDR1 is ENHRY, CDR2 SYGVKD, per germline. This CDR3 contains 15 residues. The CDR3 region has the DNA TGTGCCATCAAAACGAGCGCGGGGGCCACAGATACGCAGTATTTT. Amino acid sequence: CAIKTSAGATDTQYF.

This clone turned up a few times. This sequence joins TRBV3-1 (or the pseudogene TRBV3-2) and TRBJ2-1; D is possibly TRBD2 (5 bases). Germline loops: CDR1 LGHDT, CDR2 YNNKEL (reference sequence). The CDR3 is 13 residues long. The V and J ends lost 4 bases and 8 bases respectively, with 12 bases between them. The DNA for the CDR3 is TGTGCCAGCAGCCGAGAGGAGCGGTATGAGCAGTTCTTC. This sequence encodes CASSREERYEQFF.

The gene calls are TRBV24-1 and TRBJ2-1; TRBD2 matches at 13 bases. CDR3 size: 15 residues. Trimming removed 7 bases from V and 5 bases from J; junction bases left unmatched: 4. Germline V gene lookup returns CDR1 KGHDR and CDR2 SFDVKD. CDR3 DNA: TGTGCCACCAGCCACGGGACTAGCGGGAACAATGAGCAGTTCTTC. The encoded protein is CATSHGTSGNNEQFF.